The clone carrying this T cell receptor beta chain has a handful of counts. Its antigen is as yet unknown. The germline V gene encodes CDR1 MNHEY and CDR2 SMNVEV (reference sequence). This CDR3 spans 13 amino acids. V dropped 6 bases and J dropped 2 bases, with 10 bases sitting between them. The entry originates in a study of CD8 T cells in ankylosing spondylitis. Study-level findings and limits: Significantly higher representation of disease-linked clones was reported for matched ankylosing spondylitis synovial fluid. There was a TCR beta motif, made of 7 to 9 highly homologous variants, that appeared characteristic of ankylosing spondylitis blood.

Preparation of TCR beta libraries was done by quantitative 5'-RACE with molecular barcodes. TCRdb re-derived calls from the 5' RACE reads in MiXCR, one entry per CDR3 protein. In the table there are about 160,000 distinct CDR3 sequences, around 19% of which are singletons. The clonotype was recovered from a male donor with ankylosing spondylitis or in good health (not recorded which). The chain couples TRBV27 to TRBJ1-2, with a possible D match to TRBD1 (5 bases). Source material: blood, either unsorted or a sorted T cell fraction (not recorded which). The CDR3 region has the DNA TGTGCCAGCAGCGGGACGGAGAACTATGGCTACACCTTC. Its translation: CASSGTENYGYTF.